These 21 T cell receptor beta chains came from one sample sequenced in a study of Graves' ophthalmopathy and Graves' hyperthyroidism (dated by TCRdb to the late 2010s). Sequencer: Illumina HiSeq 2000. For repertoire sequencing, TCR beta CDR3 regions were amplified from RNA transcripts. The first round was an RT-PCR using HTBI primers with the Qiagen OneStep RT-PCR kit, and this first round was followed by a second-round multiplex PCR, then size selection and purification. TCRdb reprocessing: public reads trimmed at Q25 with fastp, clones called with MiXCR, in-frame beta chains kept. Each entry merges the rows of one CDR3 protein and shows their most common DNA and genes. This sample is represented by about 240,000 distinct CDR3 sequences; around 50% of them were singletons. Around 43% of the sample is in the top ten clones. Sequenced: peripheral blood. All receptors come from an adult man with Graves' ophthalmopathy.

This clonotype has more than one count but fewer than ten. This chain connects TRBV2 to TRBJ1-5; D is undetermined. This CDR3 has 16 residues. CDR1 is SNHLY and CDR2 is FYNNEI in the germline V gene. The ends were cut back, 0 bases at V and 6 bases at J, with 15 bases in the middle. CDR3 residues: CASSEALPGKGQPQHF. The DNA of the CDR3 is TGTGCCAGCAGTGAAGCGCTTCCTGGGAAGGGTCAGCCCCAGCATTTT.

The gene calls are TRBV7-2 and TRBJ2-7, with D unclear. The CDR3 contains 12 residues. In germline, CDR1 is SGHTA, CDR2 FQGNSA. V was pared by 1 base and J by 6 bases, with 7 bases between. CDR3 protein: CASSLDSLEQYF. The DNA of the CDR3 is TGTGCCAGCAGCTTAGATTCCCTCGAGCAGTACTTC.

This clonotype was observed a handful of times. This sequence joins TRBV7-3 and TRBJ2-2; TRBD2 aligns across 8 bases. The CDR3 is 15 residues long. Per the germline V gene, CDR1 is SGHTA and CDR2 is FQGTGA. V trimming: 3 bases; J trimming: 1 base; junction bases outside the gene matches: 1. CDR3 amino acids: CASSLAGGNTGELFF. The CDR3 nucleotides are TGTGCCAGCAGCTTGGCGGGGGGGAACACCGGGGAGCTGTTTTTT.

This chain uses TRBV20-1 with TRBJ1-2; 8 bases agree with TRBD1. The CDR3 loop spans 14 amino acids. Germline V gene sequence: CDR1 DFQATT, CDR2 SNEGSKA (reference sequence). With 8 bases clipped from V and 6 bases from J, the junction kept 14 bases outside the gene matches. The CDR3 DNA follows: TGCAGTCCCATTACTTCCGGGACAGGCCATGGCTACACCTTC. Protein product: CSPITSGTGHGYTF.

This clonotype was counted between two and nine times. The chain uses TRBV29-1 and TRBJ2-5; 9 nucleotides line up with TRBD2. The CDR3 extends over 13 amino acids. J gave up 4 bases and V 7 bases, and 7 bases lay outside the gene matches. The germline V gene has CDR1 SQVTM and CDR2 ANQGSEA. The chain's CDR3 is CSERREGRETQYF. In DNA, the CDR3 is TGCAGCGAACGGCGGGAGGGCCGAGAGACCCAGTACTTC.

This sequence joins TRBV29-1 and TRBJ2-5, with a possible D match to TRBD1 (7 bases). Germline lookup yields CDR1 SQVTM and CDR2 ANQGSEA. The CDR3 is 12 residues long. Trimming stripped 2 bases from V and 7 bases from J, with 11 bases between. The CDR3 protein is CSVERQGGTQYF. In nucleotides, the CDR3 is TGCAGCGTTGAAAGGCAGGGGGGGACCCAGTACTTC.

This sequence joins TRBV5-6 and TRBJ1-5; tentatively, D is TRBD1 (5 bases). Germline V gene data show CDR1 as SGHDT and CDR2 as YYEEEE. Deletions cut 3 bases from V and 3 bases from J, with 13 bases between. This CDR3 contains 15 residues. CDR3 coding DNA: TGTGCCAGCAGCTCAGACAGTGTGGTCAATCAGCCCCAGCATTTT. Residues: CASSSDSVVNQPQHF.

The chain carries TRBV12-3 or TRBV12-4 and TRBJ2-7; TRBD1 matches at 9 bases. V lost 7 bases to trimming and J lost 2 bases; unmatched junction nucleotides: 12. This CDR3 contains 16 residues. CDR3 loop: CASTVAGTGFPYEQYF. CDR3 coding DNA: TGTGCCAGCACCGTCGCCGGGACAGGGTTCCCCTACGAGCAGTACTTC.

The CDR3 DNA reads as TGTGCCAGCAGTTACTGGGGGGCAGGGGCCTACGAGCAGTACTTC. The encoded protein is CASSYWGAGAYEQYF. The V gene is TRBV28, the J gene TRBJ2-7; perhaps D is TRBD1 or TRBD2 (6 bases each). CDR3 size: 15 residues. Trimming left V 4 bases short and J 2 bases short, with 15 bases between. In germline, CDR1 is MDHEN, CDR2 SYDVKM.

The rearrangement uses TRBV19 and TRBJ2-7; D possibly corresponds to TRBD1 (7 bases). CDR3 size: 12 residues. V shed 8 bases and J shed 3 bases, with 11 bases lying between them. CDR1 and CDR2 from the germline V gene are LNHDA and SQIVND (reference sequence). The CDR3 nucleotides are TGTGCCAGTCGACAGGGAGGCTACGAGCAGTACTTC. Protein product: CASRQGGYEQYF.

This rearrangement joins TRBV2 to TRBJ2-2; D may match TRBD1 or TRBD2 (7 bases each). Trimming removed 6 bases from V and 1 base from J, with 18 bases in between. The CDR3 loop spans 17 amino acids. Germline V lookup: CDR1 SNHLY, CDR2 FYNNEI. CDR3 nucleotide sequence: TGTGCCAGCAGCCAGGGGGGGGGGATCGAGAACACCGGGGAGCTGTTTTTT. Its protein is CASSQGGGIENTGELFF.

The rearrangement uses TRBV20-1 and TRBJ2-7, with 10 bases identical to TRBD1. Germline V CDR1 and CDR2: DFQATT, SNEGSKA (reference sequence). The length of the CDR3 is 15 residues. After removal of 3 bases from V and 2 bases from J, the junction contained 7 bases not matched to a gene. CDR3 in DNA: TGCAGTGCTAGCGGGACAGGGGACTCAACCTACGAGCAGTACTTC. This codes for CSASGTGDSTYEQYF.

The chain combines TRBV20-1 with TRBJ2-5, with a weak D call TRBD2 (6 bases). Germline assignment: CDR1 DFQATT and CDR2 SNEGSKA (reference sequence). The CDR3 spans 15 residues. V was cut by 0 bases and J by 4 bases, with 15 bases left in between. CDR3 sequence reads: CSARDGGNLIETQYF. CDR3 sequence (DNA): TGCAGTGCTAGAGACGGCGGGAATCTTATAGAGACCCAGTACTTC.

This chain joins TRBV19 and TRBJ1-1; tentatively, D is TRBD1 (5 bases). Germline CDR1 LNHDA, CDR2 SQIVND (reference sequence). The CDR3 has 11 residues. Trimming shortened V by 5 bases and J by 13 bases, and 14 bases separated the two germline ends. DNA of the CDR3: TGTGCCAGTAGTCTTCGTGGTGGGGGTTTCTTT. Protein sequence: CASSLRGGGFF. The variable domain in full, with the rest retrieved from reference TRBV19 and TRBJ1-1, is DGGITQSPKYLFRKEGQNVTLSCEQNLNHDAMYWYRQDPGQGLRLIYYSQIVNDFQKGDIAEGYSVSREKKESFPLTVTSAQKNPTAFYLCASSLRGGGFFGQGTRLTVV.

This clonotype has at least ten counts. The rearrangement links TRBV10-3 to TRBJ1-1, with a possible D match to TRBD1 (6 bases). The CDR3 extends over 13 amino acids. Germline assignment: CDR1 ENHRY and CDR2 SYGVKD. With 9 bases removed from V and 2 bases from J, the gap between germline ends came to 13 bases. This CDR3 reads CAINPGQNTEAFF. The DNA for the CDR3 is TGTGCCATTAATCCGGGACAAAACACTGAAGCTTTCTTT.

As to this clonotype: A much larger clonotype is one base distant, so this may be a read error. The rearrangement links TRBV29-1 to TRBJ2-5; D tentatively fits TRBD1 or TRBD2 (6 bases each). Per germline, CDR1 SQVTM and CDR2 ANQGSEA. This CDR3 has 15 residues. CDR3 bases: TGCAGCGTTGCTTGGGGGGCTAGTACGAAAGAGGCCCAGTACTTC. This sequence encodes CSVAWGASTKEAQYF.

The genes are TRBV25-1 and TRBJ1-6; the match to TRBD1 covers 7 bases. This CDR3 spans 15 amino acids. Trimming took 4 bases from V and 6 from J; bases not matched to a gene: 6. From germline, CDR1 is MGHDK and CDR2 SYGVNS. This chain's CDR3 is CASSGSGTANSPLHF. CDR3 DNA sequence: TGTGCCAGCAGTGGATCCGGGACAGCTAATTCACCCCTCCACTTT.

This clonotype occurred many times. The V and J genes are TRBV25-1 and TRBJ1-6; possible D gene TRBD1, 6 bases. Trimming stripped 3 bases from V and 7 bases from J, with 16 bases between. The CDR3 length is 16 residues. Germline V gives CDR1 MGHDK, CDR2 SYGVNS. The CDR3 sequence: CASSDLTGGFNSPLHF. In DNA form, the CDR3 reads TGTGCCAGCAGTGACTTGACAGGAGGGTTCAATTCACCCCTCCACTTT.

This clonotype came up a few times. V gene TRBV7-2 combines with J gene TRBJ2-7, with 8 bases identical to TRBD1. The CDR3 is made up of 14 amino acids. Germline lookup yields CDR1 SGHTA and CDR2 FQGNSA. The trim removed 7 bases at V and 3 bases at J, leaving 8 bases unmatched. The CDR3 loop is CASTLDRGGYEQYF. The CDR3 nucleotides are TGTGCCAGCACCCTAGACAGGGGCGGCTACGAGCAGTACTTC.

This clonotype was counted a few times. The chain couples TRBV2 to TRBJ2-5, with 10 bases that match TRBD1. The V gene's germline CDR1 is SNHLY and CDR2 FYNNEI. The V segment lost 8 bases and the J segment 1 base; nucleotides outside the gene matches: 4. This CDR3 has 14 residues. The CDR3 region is CASRRTGGQETQYF. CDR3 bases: TGTGCCAGCCGGCGGACAGGGGGCCAAGAGACCCAGTACTTC.

The CDR3 loop is CASSQEPVYQETQYF. The CDR3 DNA reads as TGCGCCAGCAGCCAAGAGCCGGTCTACCAAGAGACCCAGTACTTC. The chain joins TRBV4-1 to TRBJ2-5, with D unclear. This CDR3 is 15 amino acids long. Between the trimmed V and J ends, which lost 0 bases and 0 bases, there was a span of 8 bases. The V gene's germline CDR1 is MGHRA and CDR2 YSYEKL.